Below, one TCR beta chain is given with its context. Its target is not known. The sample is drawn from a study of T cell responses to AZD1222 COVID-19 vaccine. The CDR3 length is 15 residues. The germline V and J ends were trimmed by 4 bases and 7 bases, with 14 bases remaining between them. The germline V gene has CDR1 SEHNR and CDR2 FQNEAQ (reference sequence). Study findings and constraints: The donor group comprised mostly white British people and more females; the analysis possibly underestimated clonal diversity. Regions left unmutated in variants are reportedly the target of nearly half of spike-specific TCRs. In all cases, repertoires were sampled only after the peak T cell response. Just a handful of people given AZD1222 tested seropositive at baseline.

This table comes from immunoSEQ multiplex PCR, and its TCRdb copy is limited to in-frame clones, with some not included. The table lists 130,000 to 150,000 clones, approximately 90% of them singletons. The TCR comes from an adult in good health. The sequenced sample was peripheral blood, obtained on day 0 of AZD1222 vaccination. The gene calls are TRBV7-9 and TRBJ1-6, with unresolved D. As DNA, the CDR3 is TGTGCCAGCAGCTCGACCACCGGGTTGAATTCACCCCTCCACTTT. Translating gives CASSSTTGLNSPLHF.